The clone carrying this T cell receptor beta chain was seen ten or more times. The antigen remains undetermined. This sample was taken from a study of CD8+CD57+ T cells in acquired aplastic anemia. The wider study: The average for DNA from sorted CD4+ and CD8+ cells was 3 to 3.5 ug. Healthy-donor CD4+ cells averaged about 9.8 million reads.

This CDR3 has 17 residues. Germline loops: CDR1 SGHTA, CDR2 FQGNSA. J gave up 8 bases and V 6 bases, and 11 bases lay outside the gene matches. Genomic DNA, the template, was used for profiling of the TCR beta VDJ and CDR3. Each CDR3 protein gets one entry after TCRdb re-called the reads with MiXCR. In the table there are 35,000 to 45,000 distinct CDR3 sequences, approximately 67% of which are singletons. General observations from the study: Patients and controls had in common 25 to 30 CD8+ CDR3 sequences.

This chain uses TRBV7-2 with TRBJ2-2, with TRBD2 matching over 14 bases. The source is a human donor in good health, serving as a control. Sample: sorted CD4+, CD8+, or CD8+CD57+ T cells (not recorded which) from PBMCs. In DNA, the CDR3 is TGTGCCAGCAGGCCGACTAGCGGGGGGGTCAATGCGGGGGAGCTGTTTTTT. Its protein product is CASRPTSGGVNAGELFF.